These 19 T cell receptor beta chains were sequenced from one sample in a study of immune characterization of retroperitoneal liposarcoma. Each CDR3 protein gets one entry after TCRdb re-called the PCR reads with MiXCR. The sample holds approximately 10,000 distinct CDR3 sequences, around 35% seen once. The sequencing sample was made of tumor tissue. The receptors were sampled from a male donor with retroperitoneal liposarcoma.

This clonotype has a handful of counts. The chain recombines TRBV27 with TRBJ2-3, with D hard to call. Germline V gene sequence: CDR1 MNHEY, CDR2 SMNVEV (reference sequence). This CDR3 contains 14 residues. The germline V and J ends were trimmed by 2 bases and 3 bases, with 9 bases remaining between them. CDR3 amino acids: CASSLQTNTDTQYF. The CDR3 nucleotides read TGTGCCAGCAGTTTACAGACCAATACAGATACGCAGTATTTT.

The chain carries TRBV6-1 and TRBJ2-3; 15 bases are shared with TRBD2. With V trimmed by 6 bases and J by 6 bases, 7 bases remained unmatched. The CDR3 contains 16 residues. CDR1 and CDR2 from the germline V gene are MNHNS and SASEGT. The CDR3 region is CASRAGLAGGLDTQYF. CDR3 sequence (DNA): TGTGCCAGCAGGGCCGGACTAGCGGGGGGGCTGGATACGCAGTATTTT.

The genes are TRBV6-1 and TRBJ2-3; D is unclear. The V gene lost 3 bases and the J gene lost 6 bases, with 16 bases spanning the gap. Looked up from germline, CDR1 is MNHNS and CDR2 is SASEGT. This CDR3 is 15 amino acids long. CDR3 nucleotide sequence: TGTGCCAGCAGTGACGATGTATTGGGTGCGGATACGCAGTATTTT. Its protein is CASSDDVLGADTQYF.

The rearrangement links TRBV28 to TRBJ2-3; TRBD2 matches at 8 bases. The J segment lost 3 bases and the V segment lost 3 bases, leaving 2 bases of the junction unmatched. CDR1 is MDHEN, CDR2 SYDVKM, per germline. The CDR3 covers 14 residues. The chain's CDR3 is CASSFVAGTDTQYF. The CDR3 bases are TGTGCCAGCAGTTTTGTAGCGGGAACAGATACGCAGTATTTT.

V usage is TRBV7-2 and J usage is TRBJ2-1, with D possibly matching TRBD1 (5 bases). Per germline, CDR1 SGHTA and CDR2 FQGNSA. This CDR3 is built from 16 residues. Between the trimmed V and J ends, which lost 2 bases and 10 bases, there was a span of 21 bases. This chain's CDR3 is CASSLPQGSLSYEQFF. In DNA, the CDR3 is TGTGCCAGCAGCTTACCCCAGGGCTCCCTGTCCTACGAGCAGTTCTTC.

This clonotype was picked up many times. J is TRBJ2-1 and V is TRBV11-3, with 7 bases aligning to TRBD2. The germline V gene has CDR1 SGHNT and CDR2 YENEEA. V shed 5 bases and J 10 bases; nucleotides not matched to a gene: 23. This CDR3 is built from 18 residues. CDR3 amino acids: CASSPGAGEGTFSYEQFF. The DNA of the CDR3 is TGTGCCAGCAGCCCCGGGGCGGGAGAAGGGACCTTCTCCTACGAGCAGTTCTTC. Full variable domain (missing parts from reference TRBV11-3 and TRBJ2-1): EAGVVQSPRYKIIEKKQPVAFWCNPISGHNTLYWYLQNLGQGPELLIRYENEEAVDDSQLPKDRFSAERLKGVDSTLKIQPAELGDSAVYLCASSPGAGEGTFSYEQFFGPGTRLTVL.

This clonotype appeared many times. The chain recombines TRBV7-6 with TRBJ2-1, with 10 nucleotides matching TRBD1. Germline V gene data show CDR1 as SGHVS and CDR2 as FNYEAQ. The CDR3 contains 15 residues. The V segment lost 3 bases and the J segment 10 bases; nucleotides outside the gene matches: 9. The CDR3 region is CASSLGQGSSYEQFF. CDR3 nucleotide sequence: TGTGCCAGCAGCTTGGGACAGGGGAGCTCCTACGAGCAGTTCTTC.

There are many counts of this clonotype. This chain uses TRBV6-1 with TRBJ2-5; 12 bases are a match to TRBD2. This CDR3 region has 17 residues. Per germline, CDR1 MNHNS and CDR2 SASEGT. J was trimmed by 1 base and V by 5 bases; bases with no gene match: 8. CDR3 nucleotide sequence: TGTGCCAGCAGTCGACGTACGGGACTAGCGGGCCAAGAGACCCAGTACTTC. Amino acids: CASSRRTGLAGQETQYF.

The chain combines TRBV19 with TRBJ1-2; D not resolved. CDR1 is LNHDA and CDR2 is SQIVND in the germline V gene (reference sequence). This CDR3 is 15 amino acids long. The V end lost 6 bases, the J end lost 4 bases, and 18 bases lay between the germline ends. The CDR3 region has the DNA TGTGCCAGTAGCGAGACCAGACAAGGAACCTATGGCTACACCTTC. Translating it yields CASSETRQGTYGYTF. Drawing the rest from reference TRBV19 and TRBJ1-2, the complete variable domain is DGGITQSPKYLFRKEGQNVTLSCEQNLNHDAMYWYRQDPGQGLRLIYYSQIVNDFQKGDIAEGYSVSREKKESFPLTVTSAQKNPTAFYLCASSETRQGTYGYTFGSGTRLTVV.

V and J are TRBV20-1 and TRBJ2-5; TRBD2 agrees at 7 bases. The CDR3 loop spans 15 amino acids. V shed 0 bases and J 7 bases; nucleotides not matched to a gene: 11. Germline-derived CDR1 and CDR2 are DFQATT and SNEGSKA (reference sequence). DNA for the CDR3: TGCAGTGCTAGAGAGGAGCGGGGCACCATGGGGACCCAGTACTTC. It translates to CSAREERGTMGTQYF.

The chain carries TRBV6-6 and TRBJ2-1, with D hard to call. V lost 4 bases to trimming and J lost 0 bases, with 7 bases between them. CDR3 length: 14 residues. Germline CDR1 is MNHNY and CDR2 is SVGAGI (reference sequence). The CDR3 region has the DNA TGTGCCAGCAGTTTAAAGAACTCCTACAATGAGCAGTTCTTC. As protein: CASSLKNSYNEQFF.

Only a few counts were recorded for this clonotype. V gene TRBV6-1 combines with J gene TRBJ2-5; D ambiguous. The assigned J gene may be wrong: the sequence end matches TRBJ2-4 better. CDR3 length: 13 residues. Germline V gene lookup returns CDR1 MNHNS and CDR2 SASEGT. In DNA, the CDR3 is TGTGCCAGCAGGATGGGAGCCAAAAACATTCAGTACTTC. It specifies CASRMGAKNIQYF.

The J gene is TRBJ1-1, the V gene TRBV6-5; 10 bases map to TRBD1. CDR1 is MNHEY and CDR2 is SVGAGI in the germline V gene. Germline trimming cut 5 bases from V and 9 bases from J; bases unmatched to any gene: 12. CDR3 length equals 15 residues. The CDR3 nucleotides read TGTGCCAGCAGTCCGAGGGGACAGGGGAATGAGAAAGCTTTCTTT. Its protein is CASSPRGQGNEKAFF.

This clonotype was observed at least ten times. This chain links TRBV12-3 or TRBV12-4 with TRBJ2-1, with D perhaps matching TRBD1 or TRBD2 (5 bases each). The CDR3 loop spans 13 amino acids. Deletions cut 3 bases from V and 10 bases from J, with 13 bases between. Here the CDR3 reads CASSFTTDYEQFF. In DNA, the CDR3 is TGTGCCAGCAGTTTTACGACAGACTACGAGCAGTTCTTC.

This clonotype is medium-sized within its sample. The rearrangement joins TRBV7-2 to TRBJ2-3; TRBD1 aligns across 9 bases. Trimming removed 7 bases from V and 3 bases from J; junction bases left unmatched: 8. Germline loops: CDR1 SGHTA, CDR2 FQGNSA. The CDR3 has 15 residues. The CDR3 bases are TGTGCCAGCATCCCGACAGGGGGAGCGACAGATACGCAGTATTTT. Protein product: CASIPTGGATDTQYF.

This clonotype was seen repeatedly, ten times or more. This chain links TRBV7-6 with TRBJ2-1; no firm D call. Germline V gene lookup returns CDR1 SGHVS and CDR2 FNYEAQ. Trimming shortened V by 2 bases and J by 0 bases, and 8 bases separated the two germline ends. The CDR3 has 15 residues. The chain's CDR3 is CASSLIVPSYNEQFF. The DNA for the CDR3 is TGTGCCAGCAGCTTAATCGTCCCCTCCTACAATGAGCAGTTCTTC.

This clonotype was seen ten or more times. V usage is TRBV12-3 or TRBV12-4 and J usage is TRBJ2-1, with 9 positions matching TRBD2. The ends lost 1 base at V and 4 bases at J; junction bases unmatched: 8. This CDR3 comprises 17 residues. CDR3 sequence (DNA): TGTGCCAGCAGTTTAGTAGTTAGCGGGGGTGCGTACAATGAGCAGTTCTTC. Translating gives CASSLVVSGGAYNEQFF.

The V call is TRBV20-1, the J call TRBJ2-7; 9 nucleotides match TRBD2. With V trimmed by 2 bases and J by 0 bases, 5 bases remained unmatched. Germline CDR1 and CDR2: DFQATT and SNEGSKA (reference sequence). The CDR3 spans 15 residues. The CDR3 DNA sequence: TGCAGTGCTAGACCCTCTAGCGGGGCCTCCTACGAGCAGTACTTC. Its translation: CSARPSSGASYEQYF.

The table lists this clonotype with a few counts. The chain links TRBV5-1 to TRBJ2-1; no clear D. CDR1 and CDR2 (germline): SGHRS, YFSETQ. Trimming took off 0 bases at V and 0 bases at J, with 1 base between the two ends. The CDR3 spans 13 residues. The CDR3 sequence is CASSLDSYNEQFF. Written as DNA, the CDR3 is TGCGCCAGCAGCTTGGACTCCTACAATGAGCAGTTCTTC.